The 26 T cell receptor beta chains listed next were all sequenced from one sample in a study of shared clonotypes between healthy human individuals. The data were produced by immunoSEQ multiplex PCR, yet TCRdb's version contains in-frame clones alone and is incomplete. The sample comprises around 2.1 million clones, just over 90% of which are singletons, and under 2% rests with the top ten. Selected positively for CCR7 and CD45RO-negative, naive CD8 cells excluded terminally differentiated effector memory CD45RA+ cells. Sequencing was carried out using naive CD8+ T cells from PBMCs. These TCRs come from a man between 18 and 35 years old in good health. Some clones in this sample may be carry-over from other donors' samples.

The chain joins TRBV4-3 to TRBJ1-5; possible D gene TRBD1, 5 bases. CDR1 is LGHNA and CDR2 is YSLEER in the germline V gene. Trimming removed 0 bases at V and 4 bases at J, with 19 bases between. The CDR3 has 18 amino acids. The CDR3 nucleotides read TGCGCCAGCAGCCAAGATCCGCCCGGGGCAGAGGGTAATCAGCCCCAGCATTTT. This sequence encodes CASSQDPPGAEGNQPQHF.

Comment on this clone: Additional DNA sequences in this sample encode the identical CDR3. The rearrangement links TRBV5-1 to TRBJ2-1; TRBD2 agrees at 9 bases. Unmatched junction bases numbered 6, after V lost 0 bases and J lost 5 bases. This CDR3 has 16 residues. Germline V gene lookup returns CDR1 SGHRS and CDR2 YFSETQ. CDR3 amino acids: CASSLARLAGHNEQFF. The CDR3 DNA follows: TGCGCCAGCAGCTTGGCCCGTCTAGCGGGACACAATGAGCAGTTCTTC.

This clone was recorded once. The chain links TRBV27 to TRBJ1-5, with D possibly being TRBD1 (5 bases). Germline values: CDR1 MNHEY, CDR2 SMNVEV (reference sequence). The CDR3 totals 12 residues. V dropped 5 bases and J dropped 10 bases, with 12 bases sitting between them. The chain's CDR3 is CASSLAGGPQHF. The CDR3 DNA reads as TGTGCCAGCAGTCTAGCGGGGGGACCCCAGCATTTT.

The V gene is TRBV12-1, the J gene TRBJ2-7; the table's D call, TRBD1, has no DNA check behind it. TRBV12-1 represents a pseudogene. CDR3 length equals 14 residues. CDR3 in DNA: TGTGCCAGCACCCCGGAGGCAGGGGATGACGAGCAGTACTTC. This codes for CASTPEAGDDEQYF.

CDR3 coding DNA: TGTGCCAGCAGCTCCTGGAAGGGAGAGACCCAGTACTTC. Translated, it gives CASSSWKGETQYF. The genes are TRBV11-2 and TRBJ2-5; no reliable D call. CDR1 and CDR2 (germline): SGHAT, FQNNGV. Between the trimmed V and J ends, which lost 4 bases and 4 bases, there was a span of 10 bases. The CDR3 loop spans 13 amino acids. Combining the CDR3 with reference TRBV11-2 and TRBJ2-5 gives the whole variable domain EAGVAQSPRYKIIEKRQSVAFWCNPISGHATLYWYQQILGQGPKLLIQFQNNGVVDDSQLPKDRFSAERLKGVDSTLKIQPAKLEDSAVYLCASSSWKGETQYFGPGTRLLVL.

V is TRBV27 and J is TRBJ2-7, with D maybe TRBD2 (6 bases). CDR1 and CDR2 from the germline V gene are MNHEY and SMNVEV (reference sequence). The CDR3 sequence is 9 residues long. The V and J ends lost 11 bases and 4 bases respectively, with 6 bases between them. The chain's CDR3 is CAGLYEQYF. DNA for the CDR3: TGTGCCGGACTATACGAGCAGTACTTC.

The J gene is TRBJ2-1, the V gene TRBV4-3; TRBD2 might be the D (6 bases). The V end lost 3 bases, the J end lost 4 bases, and 19 bases lay between the germline ends. CDR1 is LGHNA and CDR2 is YSLEER in the germline V gene. This CDR3 is built from 17 residues. The CDR3 sequence: CASSHTRTGVGYNEQFF. DNA for the CDR3: TGCGCCAGCAGCCATACCCGGACGGGAGTTGGGTACAATGAGCAGTTCTTC.

The chain has TRBV4-1 and TRBJ2-3; no definite D call. Germline CDR1 MGHRA, CDR2 YSYEKL. The CDR3 runs to 16 residues. The V and J ends lost 1 base and 6 bases respectively, with 17 bases between them. The CDR3 reads CASSQAISPARDTQYF. The CDR3 region has the DNA TGCGCCAGCAGCCAAGCCATCTCCCCGGCCCGTGATACGCAGTATTTT.

The J gene is TRBJ2-1, the V gene TRBV19; D remains ambiguous. Trimming pared 3 bases from V and 3 bases from J, leaving 9 bases between. The CDR3 loop spans 14 amino acids. Germline-derived CDR1 and CDR2 are LNHDA and SQIVND (reference sequence). The CDR3 region is CASSISEGYNEQFF. The CDR3 nucleotides are TGTGCCAGTAGTATTTCGGAAGGCTACAATGAGCAGTTCTTC.

This rearrangement joins TRBV9 to TRBJ2-3; weak D call: TRBD1 (5 bases). CDR1 and CDR2 (germline): SGDLS, YYNGEE. V lost 1 base to trimming and J lost 0 bases, with 18 bases between them. This CDR3 contains 18 residues. The CDR3 protein is CASSVQGLHSISTDTQYF. CDR3 nucleotide sequence: TGTGCCAGCAGCGTACAGGGCCTTCATTCGATTAGCACAGATACGCAGTATTTT.

J is TRBJ2-7 and V is TRBV28; TRBD2 matches at 12 bases. Germline V gene sequence: CDR1 MDHEN, CDR2 SYDVKM. The V gene end was trimmed by 4 bases and the J gene end by 4 bases; junction bases not matched to a gene: 14. The CDR3 is 18 amino acids. The CDR3 nucleotides read TGTGCCAGCAGTTCAGCCGGGACTAGCGGGTGGATCAGGTACGAGCAGTACTTC. Residues: CASSSAGTSGWIRYEQYF.

V and J are TRBV28 and TRBJ1-5; D remains unclear. The CDR3 consists of 15 residues. Germline V lookup: CDR1 MDHEN, CDR2 SYDVKM. The V and J ends lost 3 bases and 2 bases respectively, with 11 bases between them. The CDR3: CASSFAGSGNQPQHF. In DNA, the CDR3 is TGTGCCAGCAGTTTTGCGGGGAGTGGCAATCAGCCCCAGCATTTT.

Of note for this clone: The sample carries other DNA sequences with the same CDR3. The chain recombines TRBV7-8 with TRBJ1-1; D is unresolved. The CDR3 runs 12 residues. Germline lookup yields CDR1 SGHVS and CDR2 FQNEAQ. Trimming shortened V by 1 base and J by 7 bases, and 7 bases separated the two germline ends. In DNA, the CDR3 is TGTGCCAGCAGCTTAGAAGGAGTTGAAGCTTTCTTT. It encodes CASSLEGVEAFF. Complete variable domain (other parts from reference TRBV7-8 and TRBJ1-1): GAGVSQSPRYKVAKRGQDVALRCDPISGHVSLFWYQQALGQGPEFLTYFQNEAQLDKSGLPSDRFFAERPEGSVSTLKIQRTQQEDSAVYLCASSLEGVEAFFGQGTRLTVV.

The chain carries TRBV13 and TRBJ2-3; TRBD2 aligns across 8 bases. Trimming at V came to 5 bases and at J to 1 base, leaving 11 bases not matched to a gene. Germline CDR1 reads PRHDT; CDR2 reads FYEKMQ (reference sequence). The CDR3 runs 17 residues. The CDR3 protein is CASSPAGGWGGTDTQYF. CDR3 nucleotide sequence: TGTGCCAGCAGCCCGGCGGGAGGATGGGGCGGCACAGATACGCAGTATTTT.

The rearrangement uses TRBV7-6 and TRBJ1-1, with D tentatively TRBD1 (6 bases). Trimming removed 1 base from V and 0 bases from J, with 9 bases in between. The CDR3 is 15 residues long. Germline loops: CDR1 SGHVS, CDR2 FNYEAQ. The CDR3 DNA sequence: TGTGCCAGCAGCTTAGGGGCAGGGGTGAACACTGAAGCTTTCTTT. It translates to CASSLGAGVNTEAFF.

This rearrangement joins TRBV7-9 to TRBJ1-2, with D perhaps matching TRBD1 (5 bases). The CDR3 totals 13 residues. Germline CDR1 reads SEHNR; CDR2 reads FQNEAQ (reference sequence). V was shortened by 5 bases and J by 5 bases, with 12 bases between the two germline ends. The chain's CDR3 is CASSPSGRYGYTF. CDR3 in DNA: TGTGCCAGCAGCCCTTCAGGGAGGTATGGCTACACCTTC.

The rearrangement links TRBV2 to TRBJ2-1, with TRBD2 as a possible D gene (6 bases). Trimming stripped 8 bases from V and 6 bases from J, with 11 bases between. Germline CDR1 SNHLY, CDR2 FYNNEI. This CDR3 contains 12 residues. The CDR3 sequence is CASDGGFNEQFF. DNA of the CDR3: TGTGCCAGCGATGGAGGGTTCAATGAGCAGTTCTTC.

The chain is built from TRBV6-5 and TRBJ2-5; 8 nucleotides align to TRBD2. From germline, CDR1 is MNHEY and CDR2 SVGAGI. Unmatched junction bases numbered 9, after V lost 5 bases and J lost 4 bases. The CDR3 is 15 amino acids. This CDR3 is CASSPGWSGRETQYF. In DNA, the CDR3 is TGTGCCAGCAGTCCCGGTTGGAGCGGGAGAGAGACCCAGTACTTC.

The V call is TRBV11-3, the J call TRBJ2-3; 8 nucleotides line up with TRBD1. The germline gives CDR1 SGHNT, CDR2 YENEEA. The CDR3 extends over 15 amino acids. V gave up 4 bases and J gave up 0 bases; unmatched junction bases: 3. The chain's CDR3 is CASSSTGASTDTQYF. CDR3 sequence (DNA): TGTGCCAGCAGCTCGACAGGGGCGAGCACAGATACGCAGTATTTT.

This rearrangement joins TRBV13 to TRBJ1-4; D may be TRBD1 (6 bases). This CDR3 comprises 14 residues. Deletions cut 5 bases from V and 8 bases from J, with 15 bases between. Germline-derived CDR1 and CDR2 are PRHDT and FYEKMQ (reference sequence). CDR3 DNA sequence: TGTGCCAGCAGCCTAAAGGGGGGGAACGAAAAACTGTTTTTT. Translation gives CASSLKGGNEKLFF. Full variable domain (remainder filled in from reference TRBV13 and TRBJ1-4): AAGVIQSPRHLIKEKRETATLKCYPIPRHDTVYWYQQGPGQDPQFLISFYEKMQSDKGSIPDRFSAQQFSDYHSELNMSSLELGDSALYFCASSLKGGNEKLFFGSGTQLSVL.

The rearrangement links TRBV11-2 to TRBJ1-1; TRBD1 aligns across 9 bases. The CDR3 contains 17 residues. The J segment lost 3 bases and the V segment lost 5 bases, leaving 13 bases of the junction unmatched. CDR1 is SGHAT, CDR2 FQNNGV, per germline. In DNA form, the CDR3 reads TGTGCCAGCAGCACCGGACCCCGGGACAGGGTGGACACTGAAGCTTTCTTT. Translating gives CASSTGPRDRVDTEAFF.

The J gene is TRBJ1-5, the V gene TRBV6-1; perhaps TRBD1 as D (5 bases). This CDR3 has 15 residues. CDR1 and CDR2 from the germline V gene are MNHNS and SASEGT. With 4 bases removed from V and 2 bases from J, the gap between germline ends came to 12 bases. In DNA form, the CDR3 reads TGTGCCAGCAGTGGGTCCTGGGACGGCAATCAGCCCCAGCATTTT. It codes for CASSGSWDGNQPQHF.

The rearrangement uses TRBV27 and TRBJ2-6, with 7 bases that match TRBD1. The length of the CDR3 is 18 residues. V was clipped by 6 bases and J by 0 bases; unmatched bases: 11. Germline values: CDR1 MNHEY, CDR2 SMNVEV (reference sequence). CDR3 residues: CASSFSRTGGSGANVLTF. The CDR3 region has the DNA TGTGCCAGCAGCTTCAGTCGGACAGGAGGCTCTGGGGCCAACGTCCTGACTTTC.

The CDR3 is CASSLGVQGVDIQYF. CDR3 DNA sequence: TGTGCCAGCAGCTTAGGGGTTCAGGGGGTTGACATTCAGTACTTC. The rearrangement links TRBV11-2 to TRBJ2-4, with 7 nucleotides matching TRBD1. Germline V gene data show CDR1 as SGHAT and CDR2 as FQNNGV. This CDR3 contains 15 residues. J lost 8 bases, V lost 1 base, and 8 bases had no gene match.

The gene calls are TRBV27 and TRBJ1-2, with 7 bases aligning to TRBD1. V lost 3 bases to trimming and J lost 0 bases; unmatched junction nucleotides: 10. CDR1 MNHEY and CDR2 SMNVEV come from the germline V gene (reference sequence). This CDR3 region has 17 residues. For the CDR3, the DNA is TGTGCCAGCAGTTTTTCGGACAGGACCAACCCTAACTATGGCTACACCTTC. Its translation is CASSFSDRTNPNYGYTF.

The J gene is TRBJ2-2, the V gene TRBV27; 7 positions match TRBD2. From germline, CDR1 is MNHEY and CDR2 SMNVEV (reference sequence). V gave up 5 bases and J gave up 2 bases; unmatched junction bases: 8. This CDR3 contains 16 residues. The CDR3 coding sequence is TGTGCCAGCAGTCTAACCCTAGCGGCTAACACCGGGGAGCTGTTTTTT. This translates into CASSLTLAANTGELFF.